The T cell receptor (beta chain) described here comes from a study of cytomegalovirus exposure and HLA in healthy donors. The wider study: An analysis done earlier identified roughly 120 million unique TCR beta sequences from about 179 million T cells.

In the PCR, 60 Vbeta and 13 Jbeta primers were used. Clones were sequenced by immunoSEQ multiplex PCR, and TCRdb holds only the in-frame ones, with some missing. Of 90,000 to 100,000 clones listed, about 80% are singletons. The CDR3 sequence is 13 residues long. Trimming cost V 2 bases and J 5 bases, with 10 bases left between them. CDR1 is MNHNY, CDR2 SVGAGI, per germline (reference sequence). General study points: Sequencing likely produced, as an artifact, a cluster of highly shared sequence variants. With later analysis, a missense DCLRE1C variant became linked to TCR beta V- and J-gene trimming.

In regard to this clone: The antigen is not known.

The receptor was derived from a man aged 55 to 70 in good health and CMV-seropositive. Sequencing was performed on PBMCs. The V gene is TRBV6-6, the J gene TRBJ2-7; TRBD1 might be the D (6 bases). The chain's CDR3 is CASSYNQGNEQYF. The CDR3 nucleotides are TGTGCCAGCAGTTACAACCAGGGGAACGAGCAGTACTTC.